There are a few counts of the clone carrying this T cell receptor beta chain. Trimming took off 9 bases at V and 1 base at J, with 13 bases between the two ends. CDR3 length: 14 amino acids. Germline V gene lookup returns CDR1 SNHLY and CDR2 FYNNEI. Primers included in the PCR were 60 Vbeta and 13 Jbeta primers. Only in-frame clones appear in the TCRdb table, and some are missing; sequencing was by immunoSEQ multiplex PCR. The sample contains around 93,000 clones, 82% of which appear only once. This sample was included in a study of cytomegalovirus exposure and HLA in healthy donors. Background on the study: Drawn from HLA-typed donors, about 82 million unique TCRs were held in an early data release.

The sequence was collected from a man aged 45 to 65 in good health and CMV-seronegative. The V call is TRBV2, the J call TRBJ1-3; D unresolved. Source material: PBMCs. This CDR3 reads CASSEVLSGNTIYF. CDR3 in DNA: TGTGCCAGTTCAGAGGTCCTATCTGGAAACACCATATATTTT.